The 21 T cell receptor beta chains below were found in one sample sequenced in a study of early T cells in non-severe SARS-CoV-2 infection. TCRdb re-called the 5' RACE reads with MiXCR, one entry per CDR3 protein. The data contain roughly 55,000 distinct CDR3 sequences, 15% of them singletons. This sample comprised whole blood, obtained at baseline. These receptors came from an adult who was a healthcare worker with PCR-confirmed SARS-CoV-2 infection or an uninfected control (not recorded which).

The chain couples TRBV6-1 to TRBJ1-6; TRBD1 matches at 10 bases. The V gene end was trimmed by 4 bases and the J gene end by 6 bases; junction bases not matched to a gene: 6. Germline V gives CDR1 MNHNS, CDR2 SASEGT. This CDR3 is built from 16 residues. CDR3 coding DNA: TGTGCCAGCAGTGCACGACAGGGGGCCGGTAATTCACCCCTCCACTTT. Amino acid sequence: CASSARQGAGNSPLHF.

This clonotype has at least ten counts. The chain's CDR3 is CSARLAGGQSYNEQFF. The DNA for the CDR3 is TGCAGTGCTAGACTAGCGGGGGGGCAATCCTACAATGAGCAGTTCTTC. V gene TRBV20-1 combines with J gene TRBJ2-1; 12 nucleotides line up with TRBD2. Germline V gene lookup returns CDR1 DFQATT and CDR2 SNEGSKA (reference sequence). This CDR3 contains 16 residues. V lost 2 bases, J lost 1 base, and 3 bases stayed unmatched.

This rearrangement joins TRBV6-1 to TRBJ2-3; D is uncertain. CDR3 length: 15 residues. CDR1 is MNHNS and CDR2 is SASEGT in the germline V gene. Trimming removed 1 base from V and 1 base from J, with 9 bases in between. CDR3 sequence (DNA): TGTGCCAGCAGTGAAGGCTCCCCCGGCACAGATACGCAGTATTTT. Protein: CASSEGSPGTDTQYF.

This chain uses TRBV7-2 with TRBJ2-3, with TRBD2 identical over 7 bases. The V segment lost 1 base and the J segment 3 bases; nucleotides outside the gene matches: 13. This CDR3 comprises 18 residues. CDR1 is SGHTA, CDR2 FQGNSA, per germline. CDR3 sequence (DNA): TGTGCCAGCAGCTTAGTGTTGCAGGCGGGAGTTGGGACAGATACGCAGTATTTT. Translated, it gives CASSLVLQAGVGTDTQYF.

The rearrangement uses TRBV24-1 and TRBJ2-3, with 11 bases aligning to TRBD2. J lost 9 bases, V lost 3 bases, and 7 bases had no gene match. Germline V gene data show CDR1 as KGHDR and CDR2 as SFDVKD. CDR3 length: 15 amino acids. This CDR3 reads CATSDPSTSGGTQYF. The CDR3 region has the DNA TGTGCCACCAGTGATCCCTCTACTAGCGGGGGAACGCAGTATTTT.

This chain links TRBV15 with TRBJ2-7; no clear D. The CDR3 loop spans 13 amino acids. Germline loops: CDR1 LNHNV, CDR2 YYDKDF (reference sequence). Trimming removed 4 bases from V and 5 bases from J, with 12 bases in between. DNA for the CDR3: TGTGCCACCAGCACCTTAGACATTAACGAGCAGTACTTC. This gives the protein CATSTLDINEQYF.

This clonotype was observed a handful of times. The J gene is TRBJ2-3, the V gene TRBV6-1, with D maybe TRBD1 (5 bases). Germline CDR1 reads MNHNS; CDR2 reads SASEGT. Trimming cost V 4 bases and J 0 bases, with 8 bases left between them. The CDR3 totals 14 residues. As DNA, the CDR3 is TGTGCCAGCAGTGCCTGGGGCAGCACAGATACGCAGTATTTT. Protein: CASSAWGSTDTQYF.

This clonotype was seen a handful of times. The genes are TRBV28 and TRBJ1-1; D is possibly TRBD1 (5 bases). The length of the CDR3 is 14 residues. Trimming took 5 bases from V and 0 from J, leaving 10 bases between them. Germline assignment: CDR1 MDHEN and CDR2 SYDVKM. The CDR3 loop reads CASSTGTVNTEAFF. CDR3 in DNA: TGTGCCAGCAGTACCGGGACTGTGAACACTGAAGCTTTCTTT.

The sample holds many counts of this clonotype. This chain connects TRBV28 to TRBJ2-3; weak D call: TRBD2 (5 bases). The length of the CDR3 is 15 residues. Trimming took off 4 bases at V and 7 bases at J, with 18 bases between the two ends. Germline assignment: CDR1 MDHEN and CDR2 SYDVKM. The CDR3 protein is CASSSSFQAANTQYF. CDR3 in DNA: TGTGCCAGCAGTTCGTCCTTCCAAGCGGCGAATACGCAGTATTTT.

The gene calls are TRBV7-9 and TRBJ2-7; 9 positions agree with TRBD1. This CDR3 has 14 amino acids. Per germline, CDR1 SEHNR and CDR2 FQNEAQ (reference sequence). V lost 4 bases, J lost 3 bases, and 4 bases stayed unmatched. CDR3 protein: CASSWGQGVYEQYF. Here the CDR3 DNA reads TGTGCCAGCAGCTGGGGACAGGGTGTCTACGAGCAGTACTTC.

This clonotype was seen repeatedly, ten times or more. The chain uses TRBV20-1 and TRBJ1-2, with unresolved D. Germline CDR1 DFQATT, CDR2 SNEGSKA (reference sequence). This CDR3 comprises 12 residues. Trimming stripped 6 bases from V and 2 bases from J, with 10 bases between. The CDR3 here is CSADPNNYGYTF. The CDR3, as DNA: TGCAGTGCGGATCCAAACAACTATGGCTACACCTTC.

The rearrangement uses TRBV25-1 and TRBJ1-2; maybe TRBD1 (5 bases). With 7 bases removed from V and 5 bases from J, the gap between germline ends came to 14 bases. The CDR3 has 13 amino acids. Per the germline V gene, CDR1 is MGHDK and CDR2 is SYGVNS. CDR3 residues: CASIMTGTYGYTF. The CDR3 nucleotides are TGTGCCAGCATCATGACCGGGACTTATGGCTACACCTTC.

This clonotype was detected a few times. The chain employs TRBV7-2 and TRBJ2-3; TRBD2 matches at 13 bases. The CDR3 extends over 17 amino acids. Germline V gives CDR1 SGHTA, CDR2 FQGNSA. V shed 5 bases and J 4 bases; nucleotides not matched to a gene: 9. CDR3 sequence: CASSLGLAGEWADTQYF. CDR3 nucleotides: TGTGCCAGCAGCCTAGGACTAGCGGGGGAATGGGCAGATACGCAGTATTTT.

CDR3 protein: CASSPGGRGPGNTIYF. DNA for the CDR3: TGTGCCAGCAGCCCAGGCGGAAGAGGGCCTGGAAACACCATATATTTT. V usage is TRBV7-6 and J usage is TRBJ1-3, with D uncertain. This CDR3 has 16 residues. Trimming took off 5 bases at V and 2 bases at J, with 16 bases between the two ends. Germline V gene lookup returns CDR1 SGHVS and CDR2 FNYEAQ.

This clonotype has only a few counts. The gene calls are TRBV5-1 and TRBJ2-1; TRBD1 agrees at 10 bases. Germline V gives CDR1 SGHRS, CDR2 YFSETQ. The CDR3 spans 17 residues. The V segment lost 4 bases and the J segment 0 bases; nucleotides outside the gene matches: 7. The CDR3 loop reads CASSPGQGEDSYNEQFF. CDR3 coding DNA: TGCGCCAGCAGCCCAGGACAGGGGGAGGACTCCTACAATGAGCAGTTCTTC.

The J gene is TRBJ2-1, the V gene TRBV12-3 or TRBV12-4, with D unresolved. The CDR3 length is 12 residues. Trimming removed 6 bases from V and 10 bases from J, with 13 bases in between. The CDR3 DNA sequence: TGTGCCAGCAGGGAAGGATTAGGCGAGCAGTTCTTC. Protein sequence: CASREGLGEQFF.

V usage is TRBV7-3 and J usage is TRBJ1-1; weak D call: TRBD1 (5 bases). With 2 bases removed from V and 3 bases from J, the gap between germline ends came to 19 bases. Germline V gene lookup returns CDR1 SGHTA and CDR2 FQGTGA. This CDR3 region has 17 residues. CDR3 protein: CASSLYGGPLSDTEAFF. The CDR3 coding sequence is TGTGCCAGCAGCTTATACGGGGGTCCCCTCTCGGACACTGAAGCTTTCTTT.

The gene calls are TRBV10-2 and TRBJ1-2; no clear D. The CDR3 extends over 15 amino acids. V lost 3 bases and J lost 2, with 13 bases in between. Per the germline V gene, CDR1 is WSHSY and CDR2 is SAAADI. The CDR3 is CASSDLRGSNYGYTF. The CDR3 DNA sequence: TGCGCCAGCAGTGATTTACGCGGCAGCAACTATGGCTACACCTTC.

This clonotype appeared a few times. The gene calls are TRBV6-6 and TRBJ1-5; D possibly corresponds to TRBD1 (6 bases). The V gene's germline CDR1 is MNHNY and CDR2 SVGAGI (reference sequence). Trimming shortened V by 10 bases and J by 3 bases, and 13 bases separated the two germline ends. CDR3 length equals 13 residues. CDR3 in DNA: TGTGCCATGCAGGGGATACTCAATCAGCCCCAGCATTTT. Its translation: CAMQGILNQPQHF.

This clonotype is labeled medium-sized (0.01 to 0.1%). CDR3: CASSPRQGGEAFF. The CDR3 DNA sequence: TGTGCCAGCAGCCCCAGACAGGGAGGTGAAGCTTTCTTT. V usage is TRBV7-6 and J usage is TRBJ1-1; TRBD1 matches 7 bases. The germline CDR1 and CDR2 sequences are SGHVS and FNYEAQ. The CDR3 runs 13 residues. Unmatched junction bases numbered 7, after V lost 5 bases and J lost 7 bases.

The chain carries TRBV3-1 and TRBJ1-2; a weak D match, TRBD1 (5 bases). Trimming cost V 0 bases and J 6 bases, with 11 bases left between them. The V gene's germline CDR1 is LGHDT and CDR2 YNNKEL (reference sequence). The CDR3 totals 14 residues. The CDR3 DNA reads TGTGCCAGCAGCCAAGATTCCGGGGGAGATGGCTACACCTTC. Encoded protein: CASSQDSGGDGYTF.